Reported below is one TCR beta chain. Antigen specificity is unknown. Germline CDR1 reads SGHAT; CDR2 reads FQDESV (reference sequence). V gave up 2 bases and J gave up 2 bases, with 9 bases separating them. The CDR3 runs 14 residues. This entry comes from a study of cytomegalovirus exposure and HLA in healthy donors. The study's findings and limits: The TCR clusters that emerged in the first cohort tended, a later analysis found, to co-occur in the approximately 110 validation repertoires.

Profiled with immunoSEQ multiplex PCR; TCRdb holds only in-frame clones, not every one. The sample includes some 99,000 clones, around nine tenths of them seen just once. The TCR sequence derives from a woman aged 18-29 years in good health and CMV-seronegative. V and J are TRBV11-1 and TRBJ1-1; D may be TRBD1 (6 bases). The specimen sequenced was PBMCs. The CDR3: CASSLHRANTEAFF. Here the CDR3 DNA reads TGTGCCAGCAGCTTACACAGGGCAAACACTGAAGCTTTCTTT.